This T cell receptor beta chain comes out of a study of T cell changes during pregnancy in multiple sclerosis. Clones were sequenced by immunoSEQ multiplex PCR, and TCRdb holds only the in-frame ones, with some missing. The sample includes tens of thousands of clones, roughly 90% of them seen just once. CDR1 is MNHNS and CDR2 is SASEGT in the germline V gene. V dropped 6 bases and J dropped 0 bases, with 11 bases sitting between them. CDR3 size: 14 residues. The TCR originated in a female donor with multiple sclerosis, enrolled in a pregnancy study. The chain uses TRBV6-1 and TRBJ1-1; D perhaps matches TRBD1 (6 bases). The specimen was peripheral blood, collected before pregnancy. The CDR3 sequence is CASSRQAMNTEAFF. DNA for the CDR3: TGTGCCAGCAGCAGACAGGCCATGAACACTGAAGCTTTCTTT.